Here is one TCR beta chain with its context. Its antigen is as yet unknown. TCRdb processed the PCR reads anew with MiXCR; each CDR3 protein has one entry. This sample yields about 320,000 distinct CDR3 sequences, of which 24% are seen a single time; 0.74% belongs to the top ten. The source of the sample is a study of molecular identifiers for immune sequencing clone quantification. Study-wide points: Amid 750,000 to 1,000,000 naive cells, spiked Jurkat TCR RNA from one cell was reportedly still detectable.

The V end was cut by 2 bases, the J end by 0 bases, with 15 bases between. From germline, CDR1 is MNHEY and CDR2 SVGAGI. The CDR3 is 17 residues long. Researchers sorted naive CD8 T cells as cells that were CD8+CD4-CCR7+CD45RA+. The chain combines TRBV6-5 with TRBJ2-3; weak D call: TRBD1 (7 bases). Material: naive CD8+ T cells from blood, with Jurkat cell RNA spiked in. The subset: FACS-sorted CD8+CD4-CCR7+CD45RA+ naive T cells. This TCR derives from a human donor in good health. Some libraries in this study had Jurkat cell RNA spiked in. The CDR3 coding sequence is TGTGCCAGCAGTTACCAGGGGGGACGGCTCAGCACAGATACGCAGTATTTT. It is translated as CASSYQGGRLSTDTQYF.